This T cell receptor beta chain was sequenced in a study of T-cell reconstitution after alpha-beta-depleted transplantation in children. Preparation of the TCRbeta library involved a method that used unique molecular identifiers. TCRdb re-called the PCR reads with MiXCR, one entry per CDR3 protein. This sample has 220,000 or so distinct CDR3 sequences, with roughly 8.2% found just once. This clonotype has a count of ten or more. Its target is not known. Notes on the study in general: The origin of alpha-beta T cells about two months after transplant was reportedly several hundred expanded graft clones. Surviving recipient T cells and intrathymic progenitors accounted for some patients' high TCRbeta diversity at day 60. Once a year had passed after transplant, T-cell counts and diversity came mostly from newly produced T cells.

The CDR3 extends over 18 amino acids. Germline V gene sequence: CDR1 MGHDK, CDR2 SYGVNS. The V segment lost 4 bases and the J segment 0 bases; nucleotides outside the gene matches: 11. The chain carries TRBV25-1 and TRBJ1-1, with 10 bases aligning to TRBD1. Material: PBMCs, mostly from graft donor cells, obtained 180 days after TCRalphabeta/CD19-depleted stem cell transplant. This TCR derives from a male patient aged 10-17 years who had a stem cell transplant for acute lymphoblastic leukemia, so the T cells may come from the graft donor. The CDR3 DNA reads TGTGCCAGCAGTGGGGGGACAGGGGAGGAGGCCATGAACACTGAAGCTTTCTTT. This encodes CASSGGTGEEAMNTEAFF. The variable domain in full, with the rest retrieved from reference TRBV25-1 and TRBJ1-1, is EADIYQTPRYLVIGTGKKITLECSQTMGHDKMYWYQQDPGMELHLIHYSYGVNSTEKGDLSSESTVSRIRTEHFPLTLESARPSHTSQYLCASSGGTGEEAMNTEAFFGQGTRLTVV.